The entry that follows covers one TCR beta chain sequence. Its antigen is not identified. The data derive from a study of T cell responses to AZD1222 COVID-19 vaccine. Overall study context: The study pooled second doses at about 4 or about 12 weeks. The study, taken as a whole, reports: Donors were largely white British and mainly female; clonal diversity was possibly underestimated. Regions 160-218 and 743-854 held dominance among vaccine-associated CD4 TCRs, which spanned spike. Targets within unmutated variant regions were reportedly found for nearly half of spike-specific TCRs.

Germline values: CDR1 LGHDT, CDR2 YNNKEL (reference sequence). This CDR3 comprises 15 residues. The V end was cut by 0 bases, the J end by 5 bases, with 8 bases between. Repertoires were generated with immunoSEQ multiplex PCR, while TCRdb's copy carries only in-frame clones and drops some. The data hold around 180,000 clones, with almost 95% observed a single time. The chain combines TRBV3-1 (or the pseudogene TRBV3-2) with TRBJ1-6; D unclear. This receptor was taken from an adult in good health. The sequencing used peripheral blood, collected on day 0 of AZD1222 vaccination. CDR3 DNA: TGTGCCAGCAGCCAAGAATGGAGACATAATTCACCCCTCCACTTT. Encoded protein: CASSQEWRHNSPLHF.